This TCR beta chain was sequenced in a study of shared T cell receptors in the human thymus. The V and J ends lost 8 bases and 6 bases respectively, with 17 bases between them. In germline, CDR1 is MNHNS, CDR2 SASEGT. The CDR3 is made up of 14 amino acids. Here immunoSEQ multiplex PCR was the method, and the copy in TCRdb shows in-frame clones only, minus some. The sample lists 550,000 to 800,000 clones, 80% to 90% seen once, with more than 0.008% in the top ten. These data were likewise used in another study, on human thymus T cells. That study reports: In unrelated individuals, thymic repertoires overlapped highly, according to related research.

This TCR was recovered from a girl under two years old with a congenital heart defect. Sequenced material: thymocytes. The chain employs TRBV6-1 and TRBJ1-5; possible D gene TRBD1, 5 bases. The CDR3 DNA follows: TGTGCCAGCCACCCCTGGCGGGGCATTCAGCCCCAGCATTTT. Its protein is CASHPWRGIQPQHF.